The clone carrying this TCR beta chain was seen repeatedly, ten times or more. This specimen belongs to a study of metastatic and nonmetastatic thyroid tumors. V dropped 3 bases and J dropped 5; count of bases not matched to a gene: 9. Germline loops: CDR1 SGHKS, CDR2 YYEKEE (reference sequence). The CDR3 extends over 16 amino acids. TCRdb called clones again from the PCR reads with MiXCR. Among 6,500 to 8,500 clones listed, 24% were seen once. All patients reached thyroid surgery having received no treatment beforehand. Specimen: tumor tissue. J is TRBJ2-5 and V is TRBV5-5; TRBD1 matches 11 bases. This receptor was taken from a female donor with papillary thyroid cancer or a benign thyroid nodule (not recorded which). Some clones in this sample may be carry-over from other donors' samples. CDR3 sequence (DNA): TGTGCCAGCAGCTCAACTGGGACAGGGGGGACGGAGACCCAGTACTTC. Translated: CASSSTGTGGTETQYF.